This entry features one TCR beta chain sequence. Antigen: not known. Negatively enriched CD4+ T cells were divided by CD45RA into naive and memory. These data originate in a study of shared clonotypes between healthy human individuals. Study-wide findings and caveats: The generation probabilities recorded for non-shared clonotypes fell below those of clonotypes shared by all four donors.

Clones were sequenced by immunoSEQ multiplex PCR, and TCRdb holds only the in-frame ones, with some missing. The table shows millions of clones, with about 92% occurring only once. Germline-derived CDR1 and CDR2 are GTSNPN and SVGIG (reference sequence). V was clipped by 1 base and J by 4 bases, with 16 bases between them. The CDR3 covers 15 residues. The sample was naive CD4+ T cells from PBMCs. Subset in this sample: CD45RA+ positively selected. The chain employs TRBV30 and TRBJ2-5; possibly TRBD1 or TRBD2 for D (5 bases each). The receptor was derived from a man aged 18 to 29 in good health. Some clones in this sample may be carry-over from other donors' samples. The DNA for the CDR3 is TGTGCCTGGAGTGGGGGGAGCCACCCGGGAGAGACCCAGTACTTC. Translating gives CAWSGGSHPGETQYF.